This TCR beta chain originates from a study of blood T cell repertoires in COVID-19 (dated by TCRdb to the early 2020s). Regarding the research as a whole: Samples covering the acute and convalescent phases of COVID-19 were provided by collaborators in the United States, Italy and Spain. The material from the prospective study consisted of cDNA or gDNA derived from T cells, B-cell-depleted T cells, or PBMCs. Deeply sampled blood TCRbeta repertoires from subjects exposed to, actively infected with, or recovered from COVID-19 were included in the dataset. A freely available public database, intended as a resource for researchers studying the immune response to SARS-CoV-2, is where the repertoires were released. The samples were drawn from the first 160 participants of the ongoing ImmuneRACE study and from 1,254 subjects provided by 6 global collaborators. A de-identified subject ID, COVID-19 status, age in years and sex were almost always included in the sample metadata. HLA class I and class II types, where available, came from metadata supplied by the sample provider rather than from assay-based typing. Study-wide conclusions, independent of this receptor: The quantity of clinical and demographic metadata differed by source and by participant and was supplied without curation.

As regards this clone: No antigen is known for it. No much larger clone exists at a distance of one base, and base qualities are not known.

Participants in the prospective study were aged about 18 to 95 years, lived in 20 to 30 United States geographic areas, and enrolled through a virtual design. To assign participants to cohorts, the prospective study relied on clinical history that participants themselves reported in a screening survey and a study questionnaire. In the prospective study, mobile phlebotomists collected whole blood, serum and a nasopharyngeal or oropharyngeal swab from each participant. Prospective study participants could optionally give additional blood draws and questionnaires over an approximately 2-month period. Prospective study blood samples were shipped either frozen or at room temperature before DNA extraction. CDR1 SGHTA and CDR2 FQGNSA are derived from the germline V gene. Deletion took 3 bases off V and 1 base off J, with a span of 13 bases between the germline ends. The CDR3 numbers 15 residues from cysteine through phenylalanine. CDR3 DNA is the only sequence kept; it has 45 bases, read in frame from the first base.

The immunoSEQ Assay, a bias-controlled multiplex PCR, was used to amplify TCRbeta CDR3 regions from genomic DNA. The original pipeline was this. Within the assay, amplification of reference gene primers was used to estimate how many nucleated cells each sample contained. Sequence reads were collapsed and filtered to measure the absolute abundance of every unique TCRbeta CDR3 rearrangement. For each sample, productive Simpson clonality was calculated as the square root of Simpson's diversity index across productive rearrangements. Held by TCRdb, this immuneACCESS table contains in-frame sequences only and omits some clones. Under half of the omission traces to an unresolved V gene where checked; the cause of the rest is unknown. Clone size and the V and J calls come from that table; the DNA yielded D and trimming. In this sample the table shows about 400,000 clones, 87% of which occur a single time. About 2.1% of the sample is taken by the ten largest.

What was sequenced was PBMCs or T cells enriched from blood (not recorded which). The TCR sequence derives from a woman aged 18-35 years with acute COVID-19. The chain employs TRBV7-2 and TRBJ2-7; the D gene is perhaps TRBD2, from 6 matching bases. Here the CDR3 is given as CASSFSSESSYEQYF. The DNA reads TGTGCCAGCAGCTTTTCTAGCGAAAGTTCCTACGAGCAGTACTTC.